These 26 T cell receptor beta chains came from one sample sequenced in a study of PD-1 blockade in classical Hodgkin lymphoma. Patients all relapsed after autologous stem cell transplantation, and there was variation in brentuximab vedotin exposure. Repertoires were generated with immunoSEQ multiplex PCR, while TCRdb's copy carries only in-frame clones and drops some. Here the sample spans about 31,000 clones, approximately 70% being singletons. Sequencing used peripheral blood mononuclear cells (PBMCs), obtained before the second cycle of nivolumab. Receptors were obtained from a human donor with classical Hodgkin lymphoma.

The chain uses TRBV7-9 and TRBJ2-3, with D possibly being TRBD1 (6 bases). This CDR3 is 14 amino acids long. CDR1 is SEHNR, CDR2 FQNEAQ, per germline (reference sequence). Trimming removed 8 bases at V and 3 bases at J, with 15 bases between. Here the CDR3 DNA reads TGTGCCAGCCGAGCGAGGGGGAGTACAGATACGCAGTATTTT. Protein product: CASRARGSTDTQYF.

CDR3 in DNA: TGTGCCAGCAGCGTAGGGGGCGCAGGCCAGCCCCAGCATTTT. Its translation is CASSVGGAGQPQHF. V gene TRBV9 combines with J gene TRBJ1-5; tentative D call: TRBD1 (5 bases). Germline V gene data show CDR1 as SGDLS and CDR2 as YYNGEE. This CDR3 has 14 amino acids. V lost 0 bases and J lost 7, with 11 bases in between.

The genes are TRBV6-5 and TRBJ2-1; D is perhaps TRBD2 (5 bases). This CDR3 is 15 amino acids long. Trimming took 5 bases from V and 0 from J, leaving 11 bases between them. Germline V gives CDR1 MNHEY, CDR2 SVGAGI. CDR3 sequence reads: CASSTTLGSYNEQFF. DNA of the CDR3: TGTGCCAGCAGTACTACACTAGGCTCCTACAATGAGCAGTTCTTC.

The chain links TRBV30 to TRBJ1-3; D is uncertain. The CDR3 length is 14 residues. Deletions cut 8 bases from V and 5 bases from J, with 19 bases between. From germline, CDR1 is GTSNPN and CDR2 SVGIG (reference sequence). CDR3 bases: TGTGCCGGCCATCTTACATGGCGGAGAAACACCATATATTTT. Amino acid sequence: CAGHLTWRRNTIYF.

The chain joins TRBV19 to TRBJ2-1; 14 bases map to TRBD2. CDR1 is LNHDA, CDR2 SQIVND, per germline (reference sequence). V lost 5 bases and J lost 7; bases outside the gene matches: 10. This CDR3 is 17 amino acids long. The CDR3 sequence: CASSQDFGTSGRNEQFF. The CDR3 nucleotides read TGTGCCAGTAGTCAAGATTTCGGGACTAGCGGGAGAAATGAGCAGTTCTTC.

This clone appeared once. The rearrangement links TRBV27 to TRBJ2-3; no definite D call. The CDR3 totals 13 residues. Per germline, CDR1 MNHEY and CDR2 SMNVEV (reference sequence). V lost 4 bases and J lost 10, with 15 bases in between. The CDR3 nucleotides read TGTGCCAGCAGTTCCCAGTTGAAGTCGGCGCAGTATTTT. Translated: CASSSQLKSAQYF.

The chain joins TRBV27 to TRBJ2-1; D not resolved. Germline values: CDR1 MNHEY, CDR2 SMNVEV (reference sequence). The CDR3 contains 13 residues. V gave up 3 bases and J gave up 4 bases, with 7 bases separating them. CDR3 DNA sequence: TGTGCCAGCAGTTTGTGGGATTACAATGAGCAGTTCTTC. Translating gives CASSLWDYNEQFF.

This clone was counted only a few times. The rearrangement joins TRBV9 to TRBJ2-7, with 9 bases identical to TRBD2. V lost 5 bases to trimming and J lost 4 bases; unmatched junction nucleotides: 7. The CDR3 length is 14 residues. CDR1 and CDR2 from the germline V gene are SGDLS and YYNGEE. The CDR3 nucleotides read TGTGCCAGCAGTTCCGGGACTAGCTTGTACGAGCAGTACTTC. Translated: CASSSGTSLYEQYF. The full variable domain, in which reference TRBV9 and TRBJ2-7 provide the parts outside the CDR3, is DSGVTQTPKHLITATGQRVTLRCSPRSGDLSVYWYQQSLDQGLQFLIQYYNGEERAKGNILERFSAQQFPDLHSELNLSSLELGDSALYFCASSSGTSLYEQYFGPGTRLTVT.

The chain couples TRBV5-1 to TRBJ2-7; 8 bases are shared with TRBD1. The J segment lost 1 base and the V segment lost 0 bases, leaving 3 bases of the junction unmatched. The CDR3 has 15 amino acids. CDR1 SGHRS and CDR2 YFSETQ come from the germline V gene. DNA for the CDR3: TGCGCCAGCAGCTTGGGGGACAGGCCATCCTACGAGCAGTACTTC. This gives the protein CASSLGDRPSYEQYF.

The chain links TRBV10-3 to TRBJ2-6, with D hard to call. V was clipped by 5 bases and J by 1 base, with 6 bases between them. Per germline, CDR1 ENHRY and CDR2 SYGVKD. The CDR3 is 14 residues long. The CDR3 DNA sequence: TGTGCCATCAGTCCATCATCTGGGGCCAACGTCCTGACTTTC. It translates to CAISPSSGANVLTF.

The chain combines TRBV6-4 with TRBJ2-3; 8 bases match TRBD2. Germline loops: CDR1 MRHNA, CDR2 SNTAGT. V was pared by 5 bases and J by 1 base, with 2 bases of the junction left unmatched. The CDR3 length is 14 residues. CDR3 loop: CASSKTSGTDTQYF. Here the CDR3 DNA reads TGTGCCAGCAGTAAGACTAGCGGCACAGATACGCAGTATTTT.

V and J are TRBV5-6 and TRBJ2-3; D unclear. The CDR3 spans 12 residues. V was pared by 3 bases and J by 6 bases, with 8 bases between. CDR1 is SGHDT and CDR2 is YYEEEE in the germline V gene. CDR3 coding DNA: TGTGCCAGCAGCTCTAATGGGGATACGCAGTATTTT. The encoded protein is CASSSNGDTQYF.

This clone was recorded a few times. The V call is TRBV5-1, the J call TRBJ2-3, with D unclear. Germline values: CDR1 SGHRS, CDR2 YFSETQ. V gave up 0 bases and J gave up 2 bases, with 16 bases separating them. The CDR3 has 17 amino acids. The CDR3: CASSLVAPDHNTDTQYF. The CDR3 bases are TGCGCCAGCAGCTTGGTAGCCCCGGATCATAACACAGATACGCAGTATTTT. Full variable domain (missing parts from reference TRBV5-1 and TRBJ2-3): KAGVTQTPRYLIKTRGQQVTLSCSPISGHRSVSWYQQTPGQGLQFLFEYFSETQRNKGNFPGRFSGRQFSNSRSEMNVSTLELGDSALYLCASSLVAPDHNTDTQYFGPGTRLTVL.

V usage is TRBV5-5 and J usage is TRBJ2-7, with no clear D. CDR3 size: 10 residues. Germline V CDR1 and CDR2: SGHKS, YYEKEE (reference sequence). Trimming removed 2 bases at V and 3 bases at J, with 0 bases between. The CDR3 DNA is TGTGCCAGCAGCTTCTACGAGCAGTACTTC. It encodes CASSFYEQYF.

The chain is built from TRBV5-5 and TRBJ2-7; 7 nucleotides agree with TRBD1. There are 14 residues in the CDR3. V lost 3 bases and J lost 6; bases outside the gene matches: 9. Germline V gene lookup returns CDR1 SGHKS and CDR2 YYEKEE (reference sequence). The CDR3 DNA reads TGTGCCAGCAGCTCGCCTGACAGGGTGTCCGAGCAGTACTTC. Amino acids: CASSSPDRVSEQYF.

V usage is TRBV6-5 and J usage is TRBJ2-1, with 12 bases lining up with TRBD2. The V gene's germline CDR1 is MNHEY and CDR2 SVGAGI. V dropped 6 bases and J dropped 2; count of bases not matched to a gene: 5. CDR3 length: 16 amino acids. The CDR3 region has the DNA TGTGCCAGCAGCTACGGACTAGCGGGACCCTACAATGAGCAGTTCTTC. Translating it yields CASSYGLAGPYNEQFF.

This clone was observed a handful of times. The chain combines TRBV28 with TRBJ2-7; 8 bases are a match to TRBD1. The CDR3 runs 13 residues. Trimming cost V 7 bases and J 5 bases; bases outside gene matches: 7. Germline lookup yields CDR1 MDHEN and CDR2 SYDVKM. The CDR3 DNA reads TGTGCCAGCACCCACGCGACAGGGGACGAGCAGTACTTC. Translation gives CASTHATGDEQYF.

V usage is TRBV27 and J usage is TRBJ2-6; 12 bases are a match to TRBD1. Germline V gene sequence: CDR1 MNHEY, CDR2 SMNVEV (reference sequence). This CDR3 comprises 19 residues. V lost 6 bases to trimming and J lost 3 bases; unmatched junction nucleotides: 12. CDR3 nucleotide sequence: TGTGCCAGCAGCCCTTCCCCCGGGACAGGGGGCGTTGGGGCCAACGTCCTGACTTTC. It yields the protein CASSPSPGTGGVGANVLTF.

V and J are TRBV19 and TRBJ2-7; 11 nucleotides agree with TRBD2. This CDR3 is built from 14 residues. V was clipped by 6 bases and J by 3 bases; unmatched bases: 4. The germline V gene has CDR1 LNHDA and CDR2 SQIVND (reference sequence). Here the CDR3 reads CASRLGTSGYEQYF. The CDR3 DNA reads as TGTGCCAGTAGACTCGGGACTAGCGGCTACGAGCAGTACTTC.

The chain recombines TRBV5-5 with TRBJ1-4; 9 bases map to TRBD1. The ends lost 0 bases at V and 7 bases at J; junction bases unmatched: 7. Germline CDR1 is SGHKS and CDR2 is YYEKEE (reference sequence). This CDR3 is 16 amino acids long. In nucleotides, the CDR3 is TGTGCCAGCAGCTTGGGTCCGGGACAGGGCGGTGAAAAACTGTTTTTT. It specifies CASSLGPGQGGEKLFF.

V and J are TRBV28 and TRBJ2-2; D gene ambiguous. V was cut by 5 bases and J by 2 bases, with 9 bases left in between. This CDR3 comprises 14 residues. CDR1 and CDR2 from the germline V gene are MDHEN and SYDVKM. In nucleotides, the CDR3 is TGTGCCAGCAGTCTCTGGAAAAACACCGGGGAGCTGTTTTTT. Translated, it gives CASSLWKNTGELFF.

The chain is built from TRBV30 and TRBJ1-2; maybe TRBD1 (6 bases). Trimming stripped 0 bases from V and 4 bases from J, with 12 bases between. The CDR3 is 14 amino acids. Germline CDR1 is GTSNPN and CDR2 is SVGIG (reference sequence). CDR3 bases: TGTGCCTGGAGTGTTAGGCAGGGGTCCTATGGCTACACCTTC. Translated: CAWSVRQGSYGYTF.

This chain's CDR3 is CARPTGVASSDTQYF. CDR3 coding DNA: TGTGCCAGGCCAACAGGAGTAGCTTCATCCGATACGCAGTATTTT. The gene calls are TRBV19 and TRBJ2-3; D possibly corresponds to TRBD1 (5 bases). Germline CDR1 and CDR2: LNHDA and SQIVND (reference sequence). The germline V and J ends were trimmed by 9 bases and 6 bases, with 22 bases remaining between them. This CDR3 is 15 amino acids long.

This sequence joins TRBV27 and TRBJ1-6, with 7 positions matching TRBD1. V was pared by 10 bases and J by 6 bases, with 9 bases of the junction left unmatched. CDR1 and CDR2 (germline): MNHEY, SMNVEV (reference sequence). The CDR3 length is 14 residues. CDR3 coding DNA: TGTGCCACCAACAGACAGGGTGGTAATTCACCCCTCCACTTT. This gives the protein CATNRQGGNSPLHF.

The chain couples TRBV30 to TRBJ1-5, with TRBD1 as a possible D gene (6 bases). The CDR3 runs to 13 residues. V was cut by 2 bases and J by 7 bases, with 12 bases left in between. The germline CDR1 and CDR2 sequences are GTSNPN and SVGIG (reference sequence). The CDR3 nucleotides are TGTGCCTGGAGTAGGGGGGTTCAACAGCCCCAGCATTTT. This encodes CAWSRGVQQPQHF.

By its share, this clone is medium-sized. The J gene is TRBJ1-1, the V gene TRBV10-3; perhaps TRBD1 as D (6 bases). CDR3 length: 14 residues. Trimming shortened V by 7 bases and J by 4 bases, and 16 bases separated the two germline ends. Germline V gives CDR1 ENHRY, CDR2 SYGVKD. Here the CDR3 DNA reads TGTGCCATCACCCCAACAGGGACAACCACTGAAGCTTTCTTT. Translation: CAITPTGTTTEAFF.